The 21 T cell receptor beta chains given below trace back to one sample, sequenced in a study of vaccination effects on CD4 cells after COVID-19. Under the ViraFEST assay, PBMC were stimulated with viral peptide pools so that antigen-specific CD4+ T cells expanded. Sequencing was performed afterwards. Culture proceeded for about ten days, and CD4+ T cells were then isolated. Participants got two doses of BNT162b2 or mRNA-1273 vaccine. Their cognate antigens are unknown. Clones were read by immunoSEQ multiplex PCR, and TCRdb kept only the in-frame ones, dropping some. The sample has about 33,000 clones, roughly 86% seen once; the top ten hold less than 1.6%. The specimen comprised CD4+ T cells from PBMCs cultured with HCoV-NL63 spike peptides, sampled after COVID-19 vaccination. The receptors originated from a human donor who received a COVID-19 vaccine. Some clones in this sample may be carry-over from other donors' samples.

The V and J genes are TRBV5-1 and TRBJ1-2; D remains unclear. Trimming removed 0 bases from V and 3 bases from J, with 9 bases in between. Germline loops: CDR1 SGHRS, CDR2 YFSETQ. The CDR3 extends over 14 amino acids. In DNA form, the CDR3 reads TGCGCCAGCAGCTTGGACAACGGAGACTATGGCTACACCTTC. Its protein is CASSLDNGDYGYTF.

This clone was detected a few times. This sequence joins TRBV24-1 and TRBJ1-1; D is unresolved. The CDR3 is 13 amino acids. CDR1 and CDR2 from the germline V gene are KGHDR and SFDVKD. Trimming removed 2 bases from V and 11 bases from J, with 14 bases in between. The CDR3 region is CATSDSTEPGAFF. In DNA, the CDR3 is TGTGCCACCAGTGATTCCACAGAACCGGGGGCTTTCTTT.

The V call is TRBV6-1, the J call TRBJ2-5; 8 bases align to TRBD2. This CDR3 comprises 15 residues. V gave up 3 bases and J gave up 2 bases; unmatched junction bases: 5. Germline V CDR1 and CDR2: MNHNS, SASEGT. In DNA form, the CDR3 reads TGTGCCAGCAGTGAGGCGGGGGGACGGCAAGAGACCCAGTACTTC. Residues: CASSEAGGRQETQYF.

V is TRBV6-2 or TRBV6-3 and J is TRBJ2-7; D possibly corresponds to TRBD2 (5 bases). Between the trimmed V and J ends, which lost 2 bases and 0 bases, there was a span of 11 bases. The CDR3 extends over 15 amino acids. Germline V CDR1 and CDR2: MNHEY, SVGEGT. The CDR3 loop reads CASSYKGSGSYEQYV. CDR3 DNA sequence: TGTGCCAGCAGTTACAAGGGAAGCGGCTCCTACGAGCAGTACGTC.

The chain couples TRBV29-1 to TRBJ1-2; TRBD1 aligns across 7 bases. The CDR3 length is 13 residues. The V segment lost 7 bases and the J segment 1 base; nucleotides outside the gene matches: 6. Germline assignment: CDR1 SQVTM and CDR2 ANQGSEA. Here the CDR3 reads CSARQGLNYGYTF. CDR3 in DNA: TGCAGCGCCCGACAGGGACTTAACTATGGCTACACCTTC.

V is TRBV18 and J is TRBJ2-3; D gene ambiguous. The CDR3 runs 14 residues. Between the trimmed V and J ends, which lost 3 bases and 6 bases, there was a span of 13 bases. Germline V gene data show CDR1 as KGHSH and CDR2 as LQKENI. CDR3 loop: CASSPSNQADTQYF. The CDR3 DNA sequence: TGTGCCAGCTCACCGTCTAACCAGGCCGATACGCAGTATTTT. The full variable domain, completed using reference TRBV18 and TRBJ2-3, is NAGVMQNPRHLVRRRGQEARLRCSPMKGHSHVYWYRQLPEEGLKFMVYLQKENIIDESGMPKERFSAEFPKEGPSILRIQQVVRGDSAAYFCASSPSNQADTQYFGPGTRLTVL.

There are a few counts of this clone. The rearrangement uses TRBV4-1 and TRBJ2-2; 8 bases line up with TRBD2. The germline gives CDR1 MGHRA, CDR2 YSYEKL. CDR3 length: 15 amino acids. With V trimmed by 4 bases and J by 1 base, 2 bases remained unmatched. The CDR3, as DNA: TGCGCCAGCAGCCGTCTAGCGGGGAACACCGGGGAGCTGTTTTTT. This sequence encodes CASSRLAGNTGELFF.

The CDR3 loop is CASSLGTGTTNTGELFF. The CDR3 region has the DNA TGCGCCAGCAGCCTGGGGACAGGGACAACGAACACCGGGGAGCTGTTTTTT. The chain carries TRBV5-1 and TRBJ2-2; 9 bases are shared with TRBD1. The CDR3 contains 17 residues. V lost 4 bases and J lost 0; bases outside the gene matches: 7. CDR1 SGHRS and CDR2 YFSETQ come from the germline V gene.

The chain couples TRBV6-2 or TRBV6-3 to TRBJ1-5; D call uncertain. Looked up from germline, CDR1 is MNHEY and CDR2 is SVGEGT. This CDR3 is 17 amino acids long. The V end lost 6 bases, the J end lost 2 bases, and 20 bases lay between the germline ends. CDR3 protein: CASSFDRNHGGNQPQHF. The CDR3 DNA reads as TGTGCCAGCAGCTTCGACCGAAACCACGGGGGCAATCAGCCCCAGCATTTT.

CDR3: CASSEGRGTEAFF. For the CDR3, the DNA is TGTGCCAGCAGTGAAGGACGGGGCACTGAAGCTTTCTTT. The V call is TRBV6-4, the J call TRBJ1-1; D unresolved. Per the germline V gene, CDR1 is MRHNA and CDR2 is SNTAGT. V was trimmed by 3 bases and J by 4 bases, leaving 9 bases between them. This CDR3 spans 13 amino acids.

J is TRBJ1-6 and V is TRBV18, with TRBD1 identical over 7 bases. V lost 3 bases to trimming and J lost 5 bases; unmatched junction nucleotides: 1. The CDR3 runs to 14 residues. Germline V gives CDR1 KGHSH, CDR2 LQKENI. DNA for the CDR3: TGTGCCAGCTCACCGGGACAGAATAATTCACCCCTCCACTTT. It specifies CASSPGQNNSPLHF.

J is TRBJ1-1 and V is TRBV28, with D perhaps TRBD1 (5 bases). This CDR3 spans 15 amino acids. Looked up from germline, CDR1 is MDHEN and CDR2 is SYDVKM. The V and J ends lost 6 bases and 4 bases respectively, with 18 bases between them. The CDR3 region is CASSVPIEQGTEAFF. The CDR3, as DNA: TGTGCCAGCAGCGTGCCTATCGAGCAGGGCACTGAAGCTTTCTTT.

The chain carries TRBV6-5 and TRBJ1-4; D is perhaps TRBD1 (5 bases). Germline V lookup: CDR1 MNHEY, CDR2 SVGAGI. Trimming left V 6 bases short and J 7 bases short, with 18 bases between. The CDR3 spans 15 residues. CDR3 coding DNA: TGTGCCAGCAGCGCGGTGGGGGGGGTCGGTGAAAAACTGTTTTTT. This codes for CASSAVGGVGEKLFF.

CDR3 in DNA: TGCAGTGCTGCGACAGGCTATGGCTACACCTTC. It yields the protein CSAATGYGYTF. V is TRBV20-1 and J is TRBJ1-2; TRBD1 is a possible D gene (6 bases). Trimming removed 5 bases from V and 4 bases from J, with 8 bases in between. Per germline, CDR1 DFQATT and CDR2 SNEGSKA (reference sequence). The CDR3 has 11 residues.

This chain links TRBV12-3 or TRBV12-4 with TRBJ1-1, with D perhaps matching TRBD1 (6 bases). V shed 2 bases and J shed 8 bases, with 12 bases lying between them. The CDR3 spans 13 residues. DNA of the CDR3: TGTGCCAGCAGTTTATTCGAGGGGGACGAAGCTTTCTTT. Translating gives CASSLFEGDEAFF.

This chain uses TRBV5-4 with TRBJ2-5; D may be TRBD1 (5 bases). Germline V lookup: CDR1 SGHNT, CDR2 YYREEE (reference sequence). This CDR3 region has 14 residues. The V gene lost 4 bases and the J gene lost 5 bases, with 15 bases spanning the gap. CDR3 loop: CASSPPGSPETQYF. DNA of the CDR3: TGTGCCAGCAGCCCACCAGGGTCCCCGGAGACCCAGTACTTC.

This clone was detected a few times. The chain links TRBV21-1 to TRBJ2-7; the table's D call of TRBD2 was not tested on the DNA. TRBV21-1 is a listed pseudogene. This CDR3 region has 16 residues. CDR3 in DNA: TGTGCCAGCAGCCAAGCCCGTAGCGGGGGGGAATACGAGCAGTACGTC. Translation gives CASSQARSGGEYEQYV.

The chain is built from TRBV9 and TRBJ2-2; no reliable D call. The germline V gene has CDR1 SGDLS and CDR2 YYNGEE. V was shortened by 3 bases and J by 8 bases, with 14 bases between the two germline ends. The CDR3 contains 14 residues. This chain's CDR3 is CASSATRNLGELFF. The CDR3 DNA reads as TGTGCCAGCAGCGCGACCCGTAACCTGGGGGAGCTGTTTTTT.

The J gene is TRBJ2-4, the V gene TRBV7-9, with 10 bases lining up with TRBD1. This CDR3 is built from 13 residues. Germline CDR1 and CDR2: SEHNR and FQNEAQ (reference sequence). The V and J ends lost 4 bases and 7 bases, in that order; junction bases with no gene match: 1. CDR3 bases: TGTGCCAGCAGCTCGGGACAGGGGAACATTCAGTACTTC. Translating gives CASSSGQGNIQYF.

This chain joins TRBV18 and TRBJ2-5; D gene ambiguous. This CDR3 has 15 residues. V dropped 6 bases and J dropped 1 base, with 15 bases sitting between them. The germline V gene has CDR1 KGHSH and CDR2 LQKENI. The CDR3 protein is CASSNRQASQETQYF. The CDR3 DNA reads TGTGCCAGCTCTAATAGACAAGCTAGCCAAGAGACCCAGTACTTC.

The gene calls are TRBV7-9 and TRBJ1-5; a weak D match, TRBD1 (6 bases). This CDR3 region has 15 residues. CDR1 is SEHNR, CDR2 FQNEAQ, per germline (reference sequence). Trimming pared 5 bases from V and 5 bases from J, leaving 16 bases between. In nucleotides, the CDR3 is TGTGCCAGCAGCCGGGGGTCGGGGGGCGATCAGCCCCAGCATTTT. Translated: CASSRGSGGDQPQHF.